This T cell receptor (beta chain) is drawn from a study of OX40 agonist ivuxolimab in advanced cancers. About the study: Patients achieving partial responses numbered three: one hepatocellular carcinoma case and two cutaneous melanoma cases.

Concerning this clone: Its specificity is not known.

Whole-study results and caveats: Also present in some nonresponders was a low level of normalized T-cell clonal expansion.

Here immunoSEQ multiplex PCR was the method, and the copy in TCRdb shows in-frame clones only, minus some. The table has some 50,000 clones, 80% to 90% seen once. Samples were taken at baseline and on day 1 of cycles 4 and 7. Germline V gene data show CDR1 as SGHRS and CDR2 as YFSETQ. Trimming removed 5 bases from V and 1 base from J, with 12 bases in between. The CDR3 is 14 residues long. Sequenced material: CD4+ or CD8+ T cells sorted from blood, taken in a trial of the OX40 agonist ivuxolimab. The sequence derives from an adult with an advanced solid tumor such as melanoma, head and neck, liver or kidney cancer. This chain links TRBV5-1 with TRBJ1-1; D is uncertain. In DNA, the CDR3 is TGCGCCAGCAGTTCTACCTCCTCGAACACTGAAGCTTTCTTT. Translation gives CASSSTSSNTEAFF.